This T cell receptor beta chain was sequenced for a study of vaccination and CD4 T cells after COVID-19. Across the study: Post-COVID samples were collected a median about 95 days following diagnosis, spanning 35 to 161. Spike peptides, overlapping and drawn from SARS-CoV-2, HCoV-NL63, HCoV-OC43 and HCoV-229E, were used to stimulate cells.

Concerning this clonotype: Its antigen is as yet unknown.

Trimming left V 3 bases short and J 0 bases short, with 8 bases between. The CDR3 contains 14 residues. CDR1 MDHEN and CDR2 SYDVKM come from the germline V gene. Cultured CD4+ T-cell DNA underwent Oncomine TCR Beta short-read sequencing. TCRdb redid the calling of the PCR reads with MiXCR, one entry per CDR3 protein. The data show 3,500 to 4,500 distinct CDR3 sequences, 37% seen once. Specified treatment: roughly ten-day PBMC culture with coronavirus spike peptide pools or control peptides (ViraFEST assay). Half the medium was exchanged for fresh IL-2 medium on days 3 and 7. Scientists separated out CD4+ T cells through negative selection following 10 days in culture.

The clonotype comes from a human donor who had recovered from COVID-19. This material consisted of CD4+ T cells from blood, cultured in vitro, taken after SARS-CoV-2 vaccination. J is TRBJ1-2 and V is TRBV28; D not certain. The CDR3 region has the DNA TGTGCCAGCAGTTTGGGTCTAGCTAACTATGGCTACACCTTC. Its translation is CASSLGLANYGYTF.